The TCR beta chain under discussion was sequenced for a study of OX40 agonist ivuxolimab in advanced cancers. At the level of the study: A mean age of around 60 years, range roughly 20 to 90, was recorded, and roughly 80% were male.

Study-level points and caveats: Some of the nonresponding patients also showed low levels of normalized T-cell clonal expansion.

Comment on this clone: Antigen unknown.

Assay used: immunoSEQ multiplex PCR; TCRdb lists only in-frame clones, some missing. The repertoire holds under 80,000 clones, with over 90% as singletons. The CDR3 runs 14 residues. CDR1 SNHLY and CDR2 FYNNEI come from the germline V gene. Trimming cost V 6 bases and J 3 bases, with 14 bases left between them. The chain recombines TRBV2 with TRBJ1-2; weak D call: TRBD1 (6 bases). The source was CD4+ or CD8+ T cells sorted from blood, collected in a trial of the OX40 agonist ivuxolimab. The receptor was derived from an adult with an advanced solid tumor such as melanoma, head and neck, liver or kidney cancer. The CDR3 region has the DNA TGTGCCAGCAGCGCTAACAGGGAACACTATGGCTACACCTTC. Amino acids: CASSANREHYGYTF.